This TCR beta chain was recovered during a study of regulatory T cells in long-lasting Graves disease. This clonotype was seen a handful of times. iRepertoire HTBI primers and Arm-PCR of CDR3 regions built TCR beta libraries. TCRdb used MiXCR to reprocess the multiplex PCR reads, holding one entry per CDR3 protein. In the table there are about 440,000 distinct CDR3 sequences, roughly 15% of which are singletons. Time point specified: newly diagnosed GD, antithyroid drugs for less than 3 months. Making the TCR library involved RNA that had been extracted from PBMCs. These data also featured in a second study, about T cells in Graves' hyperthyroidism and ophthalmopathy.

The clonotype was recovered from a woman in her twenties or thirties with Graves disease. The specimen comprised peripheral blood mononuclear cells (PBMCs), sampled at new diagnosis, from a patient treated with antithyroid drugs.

CDR3 residues: CASSVSFPWSPLYEQYF. CDR3 DNA sequence: TGTGCCAGCAGCGTATCCTTTCCGTGGTCACCTCTCTACGAGCAGTACTTC. The rearrangement uses TRBV11-1 and TRBJ2-7; D is uncertain. Germline-derived CDR1 and CDR2 are SGHAT and FQDESV (reference sequence). The germline V and J ends were trimmed by 5 bases and 3 bases, with 23 bases remaining between them. This CDR3 is built from 17 residues. The entire variable domain, with the rest obtained from reference TRBV11-1 and TRBJ2-7, is as follows: EAEVAQSPRYKITEKSQAVAFWCDPISGHATLYWYRQILGQGPELLVQFQDESVVDDSQLPKDRFSAERLKGVDSTLKIQPAELGDSAMYLCASSVSFPWSPLYEQYFGPGTRLTVT.